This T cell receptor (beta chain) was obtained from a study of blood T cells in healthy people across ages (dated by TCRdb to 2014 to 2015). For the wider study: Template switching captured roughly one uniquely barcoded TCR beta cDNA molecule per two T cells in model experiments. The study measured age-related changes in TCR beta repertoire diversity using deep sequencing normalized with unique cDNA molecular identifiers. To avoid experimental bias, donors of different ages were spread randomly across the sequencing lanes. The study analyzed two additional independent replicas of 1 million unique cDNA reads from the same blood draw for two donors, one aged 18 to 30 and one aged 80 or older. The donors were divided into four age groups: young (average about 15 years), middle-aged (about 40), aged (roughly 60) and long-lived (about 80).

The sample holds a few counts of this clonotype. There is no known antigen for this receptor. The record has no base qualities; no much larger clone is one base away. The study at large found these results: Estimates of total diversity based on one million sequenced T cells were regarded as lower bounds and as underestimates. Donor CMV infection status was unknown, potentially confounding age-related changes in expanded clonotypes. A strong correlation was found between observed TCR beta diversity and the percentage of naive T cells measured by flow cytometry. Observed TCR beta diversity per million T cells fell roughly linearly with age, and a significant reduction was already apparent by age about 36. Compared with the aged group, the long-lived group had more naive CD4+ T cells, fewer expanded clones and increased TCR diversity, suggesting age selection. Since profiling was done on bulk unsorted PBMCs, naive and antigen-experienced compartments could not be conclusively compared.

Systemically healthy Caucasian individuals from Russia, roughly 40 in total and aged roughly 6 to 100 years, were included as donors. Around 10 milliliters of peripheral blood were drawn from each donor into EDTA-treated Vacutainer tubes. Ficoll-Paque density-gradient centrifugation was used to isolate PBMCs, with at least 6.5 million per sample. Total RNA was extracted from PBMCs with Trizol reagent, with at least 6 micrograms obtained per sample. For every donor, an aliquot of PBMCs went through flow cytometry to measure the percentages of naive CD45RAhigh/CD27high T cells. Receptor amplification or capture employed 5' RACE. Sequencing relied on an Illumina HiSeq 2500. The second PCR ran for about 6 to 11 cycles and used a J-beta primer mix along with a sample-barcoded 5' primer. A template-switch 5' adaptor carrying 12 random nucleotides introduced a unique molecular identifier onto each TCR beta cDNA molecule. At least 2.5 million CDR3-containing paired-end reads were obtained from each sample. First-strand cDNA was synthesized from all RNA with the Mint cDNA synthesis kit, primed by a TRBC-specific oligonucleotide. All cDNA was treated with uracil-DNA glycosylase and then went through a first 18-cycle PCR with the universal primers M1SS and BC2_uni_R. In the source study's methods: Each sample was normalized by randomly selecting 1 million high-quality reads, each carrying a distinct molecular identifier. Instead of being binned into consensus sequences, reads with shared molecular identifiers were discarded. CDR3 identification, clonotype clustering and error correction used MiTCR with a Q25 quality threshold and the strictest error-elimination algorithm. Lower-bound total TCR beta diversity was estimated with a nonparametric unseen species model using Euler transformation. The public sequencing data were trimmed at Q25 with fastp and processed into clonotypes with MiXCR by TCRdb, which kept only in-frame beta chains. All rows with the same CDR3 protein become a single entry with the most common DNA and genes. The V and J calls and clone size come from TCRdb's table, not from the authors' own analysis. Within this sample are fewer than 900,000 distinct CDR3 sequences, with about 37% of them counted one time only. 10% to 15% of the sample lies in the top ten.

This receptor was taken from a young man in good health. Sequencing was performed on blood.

The CDR3 reads CATRQAMNTEAFF. The sequence in DNA is TGTGCCACAAGACAGGCCATGAACACTGAAGCTTTCTTT. The V and J segments used are TRBV7-9 and TRBJ1-1; TRBD1 is possibly the D segment (6 matching bases). The germline ends are 12 bases apart after V is trimmed by 10 bases and J by 0 bases. Taken from cysteine to phenylalanine, the CDR3 has 13 residues. Only the CDR3 region is kept as DNA, spanning 39 bases read in frame from base 1. Based on the germline V gene (reference sequence), the CDR1 and CDR2 sequences are SEHNR and FQNEAQ.